These 10 T cell receptor beta chains were all obtained from the same sample, sequenced in a study of shared clonotypes between healthy human individuals. As defined, naive CD8 cells were CD45RO-negative and positively selected for CCR7, with terminally differentiated effector memory CD45RA+ cells excluded. This table comes from immunoSEQ multiplex PCR, and its TCRdb copy is limited to in-frame clones, with some not included. The sample holds roughly 2,000,000 clones, about 95% seen once. The sample consisted of naive CD8+ T cells sorted from blood. The receptors were gathered from a man aged 18-30 years in good health.

The genes are TRBV5-4 and TRBJ1-1, with D perhaps matching TRBD1 (5 bases). The V gene lost 3 bases and the J gene lost 7 bases, with 19 bases spanning the gap. Germline assignment: CDR1 SGHNT and CDR2 YYREEE (reference sequence). CDR3 size: 15 residues. DNA for the CDR3: TGTGCCAGCAGCTCTCCGACGACAGTCCCGGGTGAAGCTTTCTTT. Encoded protein: CASSSPTTVPGEAFF.

V gene TRBV7-8 combines with J gene TRBJ2-2; D is possibly TRBD1 (6 bases). Trimming removed 4 bases from V and 4 bases from J, with 13 bases in between. This CDR3 is built from 15 residues. From germline, CDR1 is SGHVS and CDR2 FQNEAQ. The CDR3 reads CASSSKTGGTGELFF. CDR3 nucleotides: TGTGCCAGCAGCTCGAAGACAGGAGGCACCGGGGAGCTGTTTTTT.

The genes are TRBV5-6 and TRBJ1-2; 7 bases fit TRBD1. V was clipped by 0 bases and J by 4 bases; unmatched bases: 12. The CDR3 runs 17 residues. CDR1 is SGHDT, CDR2 YYEEEE, per germline. CDR3 in DNA: TGTGCCAGCAGCTTGGCCGGGACAGTCATTTCAGTCTATGGCTACACCTTC. Translated: CASSLAGTVISVYGYTF.

Note on this clone: The same CDR3 is also encoded by other DNA sequences in this sample. The chain combines TRBV27 with TRBJ2-7; tentatively, D is TRBD2 (6 bases). The CDR3 is 13 residues long. V lost 6 bases, J lost 0 bases, and 9 bases lay in between. CDR1 is MNHEY, CDR2 SMNVEV, per germline (reference sequence). CDR3 bases: TGTGCCAGCAGGGGGACTGCCTCCTACGAGCAGTACTTC. It translates to CASRGTASYEQYF.

For this clone: This sample also contains other DNA sequences that code for the same CDR3. The V call is TRBV5-5, the J call TRBJ2-7; the D gene is possibly TRBD1 (5 bases). The CDR3 is made up of 14 amino acids. V lost 0 bases to trimming and J lost 2 bases, with 9 bases between them. The germline V gene encodes CDR1 SGHKS and CDR2 YYEKEE (reference sequence). The CDR3, as DNA: TGTGCCAGCAGCTTGGATTCAGGGACCTACGAGCAGTACTTC. The encoded protein is CASSLDSGTYEQYF.

The CDR3 DNA follows: TGTGCCATCAGTGAGTCCCTTGGCGGAAACACCATATATTTT. This sequence encodes CAISESLGGNTIYF. The J gene is TRBJ1-3, the V gene TRBV10-3; D is uncertain. The CDR3 contains 14 residues. Per the germline V gene, CDR1 is ENHRY and CDR2 is SYGVKD. V was pared by 0 bases and J by 4 bases, with 7 bases between.

The V and J genes are TRBV6-5 and TRBJ1-5, with D possibly TRBD1 on 5 matching bases. Germline V gene sequence: CDR1 MNHEY, CDR2 SVGAGI. V lost 0 bases and J 5 bases, leaving 11 bases between the germline ends. This CDR3 is built from 15 residues. CDR3 sequence (DNA): TGTGCCAGCAGTTACTCGACCAGGGTGGATCAGCCCCAGCATTTT. It is translated as CASSYSTRVDQPQHF.

As regards this clone: Other DNA variants within this sample encode the same CDR3. J is TRBJ2-7 and V is TRBV7-9; 8 nucleotides agree with TRBD1. Looked up from germline, CDR1 is SEHNR and CDR2 is FQNEAQ (reference sequence). This CDR3 is 14 amino acids long. The V segment lost 5 bases and the J segment 2 bases; nucleotides outside the gene matches: 5. The CDR3 DNA reads as TGTGCCAGCAGCGGAGACAGGGGCCCCTACGAGCAGTACTTC. It yields the protein CASSGDRGPYEQYF.

J is TRBJ2-1 and V is TRBV11-2; 9 nucleotides align to TRBD2. The trim removed 3 bases at V and 5 bases at J, leaving 5 bases unmatched. The CDR3 is 15 residues long. Germline CDR1 is SGHAT and CDR2 is FQNNGV. This CDR3 is CASSFSGGRDNEQFF. CDR3 in DNA: TGTGCCAGCAGCTTTAGCGGGGGAAGAGACAATGAGCAGTTCTTC.

The rearrangement joins TRBV2 to TRBJ1-4, with no clear D. This CDR3 contains 12 residues. The V end was cut by 3 bases, the J end by 8 bases, with 7 bases between. Germline lookup yields CDR1 SNHLY and CDR2 FYNNEI. CDR3 bases: TGTGCCAGCAGTGATGGTTCGGAAAAACTGTTTTTT. Its translation is CASSDGSEKLFF.